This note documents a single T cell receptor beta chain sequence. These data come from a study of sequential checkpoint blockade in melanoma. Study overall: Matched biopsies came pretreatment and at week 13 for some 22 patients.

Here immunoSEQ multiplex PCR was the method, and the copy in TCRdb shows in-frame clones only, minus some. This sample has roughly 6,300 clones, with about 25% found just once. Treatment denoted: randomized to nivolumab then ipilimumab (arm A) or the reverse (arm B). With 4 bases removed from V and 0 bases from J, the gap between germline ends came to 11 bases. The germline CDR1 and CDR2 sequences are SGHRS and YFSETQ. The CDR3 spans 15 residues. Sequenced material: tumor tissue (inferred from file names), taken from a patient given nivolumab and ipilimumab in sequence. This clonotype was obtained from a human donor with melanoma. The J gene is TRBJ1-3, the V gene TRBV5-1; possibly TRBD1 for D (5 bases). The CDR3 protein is CASSAGTDSGNTIYF. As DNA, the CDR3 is TGCGCCAGCAGCGCTGGGACGGACTCTGGAAACACCATATATTTT.